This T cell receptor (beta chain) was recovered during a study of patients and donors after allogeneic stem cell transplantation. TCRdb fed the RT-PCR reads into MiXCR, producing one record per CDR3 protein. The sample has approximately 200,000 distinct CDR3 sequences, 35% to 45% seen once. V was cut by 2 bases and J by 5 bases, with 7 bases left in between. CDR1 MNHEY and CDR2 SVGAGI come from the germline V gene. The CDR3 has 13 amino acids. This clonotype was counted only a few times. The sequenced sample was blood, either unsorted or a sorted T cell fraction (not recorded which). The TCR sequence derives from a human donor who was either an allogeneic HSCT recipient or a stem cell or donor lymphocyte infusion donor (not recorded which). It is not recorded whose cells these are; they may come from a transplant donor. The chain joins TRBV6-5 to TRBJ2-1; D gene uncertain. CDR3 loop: CASSYAVNNEQFF. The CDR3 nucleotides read TGTGCCAGCAGTTACGCGGTGAACAATGAGCAGTTCTTC.